The T cell receptor beta chain described here comes from a study of graft-versus-host responses after intestinal transplantation. Notes on this clone: Its antigen is not identified.

Germline V CDR1 and CDR2: MNHEY, SMNVEV (reference sequence). CDR3 length: 16 residues. Here immunoSEQ multiplex PCR was the method, and the copy in TCRdb shows in-frame clones only, minus some. The sample lists about 110,000 clones; just over 90% were seen once. The TCR originated in a human donor who received an intestinal transplant. The chain employs TRBV27 and TRBJ2-5; 9 bases agree with TRBD2. The end of the DNA aligns better with TRBJ2-7, so the J call may be wrong. Sample: unstimulated CD8+ T cells sorted from spleen or lymph node cells, taken before intestinal transplant. The CDR3 coding sequence is TGTGCCAGCAGTTTATCGCCGGGACTAGCTCAGTACGAGCAGTACTTC. Translated: CASSLSPGLAQYEQYF.